The next 25 T cell receptor beta chains were all read from a single sample in a study of blood T cell repertoires in COVID-19. Produced via immunoSEQ multiplex PCR; TCRdb's table is partial and in-frame only. Among fewer than 150,000 clones listed, around 89% were seen once. Sequencing was done on a sample of peripheral blood. The receptors here all came from a woman aged 55-69 years with COVID-19, enrolled during active disease.

The table lists this clone with a count of one. The chain couples TRBV27 to TRBJ2-7; tentative D call: TRBD1 (5 bases). V lost 0 bases and J lost 0, with 12 bases in between. The CDR3 has 16 amino acids. Germline CDR1 MNHEY, CDR2 SMNVEV (reference sequence). The CDR3, as DNA: TGTGCCAGCAGTTTATCGGGTCAGGGAAGCTCCTACGAGCAGTACTTC. The encoded protein is CASSLSGQGSSYEQYF.

This clone appeared once. This rearrangement joins TRBV5-1 to TRBJ2-1, with TRBD1 identical over 9 bases. The CDR3 spans 15 residues. Germline lookup yields CDR1 SGHRS and CDR2 YFSETQ. V lost 4 bases and J lost 8; bases outside the gene matches: 10. The CDR3 DNA reads as TGCGCCAGCAGCCTGGGAGGACAGGGGTCTTATGAGCAGTTCTTC. As protein: CASSLGGQGSYEQFF.

The rearrangement links TRBV27 to TRBJ1-2, with D uncertain. CDR1 MNHEY and CDR2 SMNVEV come from the germline V gene (reference sequence). The CDR3 has 13 residues. The V end lost 2 bases, the J end lost 2 bases, and 6 bases lay between the germline ends. The CDR3 DNA follows: TGTGCCAGCAGTTTAAGCCTAAACTATGGCTACACCTTC. Translated, it gives CASSLSLNYGYTF.

This rearrangement joins TRBV6-5 to TRBJ1-2; D might be TRBD1 (5 bases). V lost 2 bases, J lost 0 bases, and 13 bases lay in between. The germline gives CDR1 MNHEY, CDR2 SVGAGI. This CDR3 is built from 16 residues. CDR3 sequence: CASSYSRTWPNYGYTF. The DNA for the CDR3 is TGTGCCAGCAGTTACAGCAGGACATGGCCTAACTATGGCTACACCTTC.

The chain employs TRBV11-3 and TRBJ2-7; possible D gene TRBD1, 6 bases. The CDR3 length is 14 residues. From germline, CDR1 is SGHNT and CDR2 YENEEA. Trimming took off 4 bases at V and 3 bases at J, with 13 bases between the two ends. The CDR3 is CASSSRTVGYEQYF. The DNA of the CDR3 is TGTGCCAGCAGCTCTCGGACAGTGGGCTACGAGCAGTACTTC.

V and J are TRBV5-4 and TRBJ1-2; D is ambiguous. CDR3 size: 13 residues. Germline loops: CDR1 SGHNT, CDR2 YYREEE (reference sequence). The V end lost 2 bases, the J end lost 7 bases, and 12 bases lay between the germline ends. The CDR3 nucleotides are TGTGCCAGCAGCTTTCACGGTAGTCTTGGCTACACCTTC. It codes for CASSFHGSLGYTF.

This chain connects TRBV5-1 to TRBJ1-4; D is perhaps TRBD1 (6 bases). V lost 7 bases to trimming and J lost 8 bases, with 27 bases between them. Germline CDR1 and CDR2: SGHRS and YFSETQ. The CDR3 has 17 residues. The CDR3 sequence: CASGLPVATGATEKLFF. CDR3 sequence (DNA): TGCGCCAGCGGACTCCCCGTGGCGACAGGTGCGACAGAAAAACTGTTTTTT.

This chain uses TRBV11-3 with TRBJ1-2; weak D call: TRBD1 (5 bases). Germline CDR1 and CDR2: SGHNT and YENEEA. The V and J ends lost 1 base and 4 bases respectively, with 7 bases between them. The CDR3 covers 13 residues. Here the CDR3 DNA reads TGTGCCAGCAGCTTAGGGGGCAGCTATGGCTACACCTTC. As protein: CASSLGGSYGYTF.

J is TRBJ2-5 and V is TRBV2; no firm D call. The CDR3 has 14 residues. The germline V gene has CDR1 SNHLY and CDR2 FYNNEI. Trimming pared 7 bases from V and 2 bases from J, leaving 14 bases between. The CDR3 nucleotides read TGTGCCAGCACCTTCTTGGGCGTTCAAGAGACCCAGTACTTC. Its protein product is CASTFLGVQETQYF.

This chain connects TRBV4-2 to TRBJ2-7; TRBD1 matches at 7 bases. This CDR3 region has 14 residues. Per the germline V gene, CDR1 is LGHNA and CDR2 is YNFKEQ. The trim removed 3 bases at V and 1 base at J, leaving 3 bases unmatched. The CDR3 spells CASSQDRLSYEQYF. The CDR3 DNA reads as TGTGCCAGCAGCCAGGACAGGCTGTCCTACGAGCAGTACTTC.

The V gene is TRBV30, the J gene TRBJ1-1; the D gene is possibly TRBD1 (6 bases). Deletions cut 0 bases from V and 0 bases from J, with 8 bases between. The germline V gene has CDR1 GTSNPN and CDR2 SVGIG (reference sequence). CDR3 length: 14 amino acids. CDR3 DNA: TGTGCCTGGAGTGTTGAGGGGGTGAACACTGAAGCTTTCTTT. It encodes CAWSVEGVNTEAFF. Using reference TRBV30 and TRBJ1-1 for the parts outside the CDR3, the full variable domain is SQTIHQWPATLVQPVGSPLSLECTVEGTSNPNLYWYRQAAGRGLQLLFYSVGIGQISSEVPQNLSASRPQDRQFILSSKKLLLSDSGFYLCAWSVEGVNTEAFFGQGTRLTVV.

The chain links TRBV6-5 to TRBJ2-3, with D possibly matching TRBD1 (6 bases). Germline-derived CDR1 and CDR2 are MNHEY and SVGAGI. This CDR3 contains 13 residues. V dropped 6 bases and J dropped 8 bases, with 15 bases sitting between them. CDR3 in amino acids: CASRAGTTPTQYF. In DNA form, the CDR3 reads TGTGCCAGCAGGGCCGGGACAACCCCTACGCAGTATTTT.

The chain links TRBV19 to TRBJ2-2; TRBD2 might be the D (5 bases). The V gene lost 1 base and the J gene lost 3 bases, with 6 bases spanning the gap. CDR1 and CDR2 (germline): LNHDA, SQIVND (reference sequence). This CDR3 has 14 amino acids. CDR3 protein: CASSIGGYTGELFF. The CDR3 region has the DNA TGTGCCAGTAGTATAGGAGGGTACACCGGGGAGCTGTTTTTT. The whole variable domain, remainder taken from reference TRBV19 and TRBJ2-2, is DGGITQSPKYLFRKEGQNVTLSCEQNLNHDAMYWYRQDPGQGLRLIYYSQIVNDFQKGDIAEGYSVSREKKESFPLTVTSAQKNPTAFYLCASSIGGYTGELFFGEGSRLTVL.

The chain is built from TRBV2 and TRBJ2-5, with no clear D. Germline CDR1 is SNHLY and CDR2 is FYNNEI. Trimming stripped 6 bases from V and 5 bases from J, with 7 bases between. The CDR3 consists of 11 residues. Here the CDR3 DNA reads TGTGCCAGCAGGCTCGGGGAGACCCAGTACTTC. Its protein is CASRLGETQYF.

The count of this clone is one. The gene calls are TRBV11-2 and TRBJ2-5; D is uncertain. V was shortened by 5 bases and J by 5 bases, with 12 bases between the two germline ends. The CDR3 contains 13 residues. Germline V gene data show CDR1 as SGHAT and CDR2 as FQNNGV. DNA for the CDR3: TGTGCCAGCAGCCCATTGGTGGAGGAGACCCAGTACTTC. This gives the protein CASSPLVEETQYF.

The chain is built from TRBV7-2 and TRBJ2-7, with 13 positions matching TRBD2. CDR1 SGHTA and CDR2 FQGNSA come from the germline V gene. The junction had 11 bases not matched to a gene; V was cut back by 4 bases and J by 2 bases. This CDR3 region has 18 residues. CDR3 sequence reads: CASSSRLAGGPLAYEQYF. CDR3 bases: TGTGCCAGCAGCTCCAGACTAGCGGGGGGCCCTCTAGCCTACGAGCAGTACTTC.

This chain connects TRBV7-9 to TRBJ1-1; the match to TRBD1 covers 7 bases. Per the germline V gene, CDR1 is SEHNR and CDR2 is FQNEAQ (reference sequence). The CDR3 has 14 amino acids. V was pared by 5 bases and J by 5 bases, with 8 bases of the junction left unmatched. The DNA of the CDR3 is TGTGCCAGCAGCGGACAGGAGAGAGGAACTGAAGCTTTCTTT. It is translated as CASSGQERGTEAFF.

The chain is built from TRBV5-6 and TRBJ2-3, with TRBD2 matching over 8 bases. The CDR3 is 13 residues long. After removal of 4 bases from V and 7 bases from J, the junction contained 5 bases not matched to a gene. The germline V gene has CDR1 SGHDT and CDR2 YYEEEE. The DNA for the CDR3 is TGTGCCAGCAGCCTCGGACTAGCAAATACGCAGTATTTT. Protein product: CASSLGLANTQYF.

The rearrangement links TRBV19 to TRBJ2-7, with D possibly being TRBD1 (6 bases). Trimming pared 3 bases from V and 2 bases from J, leaving 8 bases between. The CDR3 totals 13 residues. Looked up from germline, CDR1 is LNHDA and CDR2 is SQIVND (reference sequence). CDR3 sequence: CASSMTGAYEQYF. DNA for the CDR3: TGTGCCAGTAGTATGACAGGTGCCTACGAGCAGTACTTC.

The CDR3 region has the DNA TGTGCCAGCAGCTTAAGGTCGGGGTTGGCCTATGGCTACACCTTC. Its translation: CASSLRSGLAYGYTF. The rearrangement uses TRBV7-2 and TRBJ1-2; D gene ambiguous. The ends were cut back, 2 bases at V and 4 bases at J, with 14 bases in the middle. Germline CDR1 is SGHTA and CDR2 is FQGNSA. The length of the CDR3 is 15 residues.

The genes are TRBV7-9 and TRBJ1-1; 8 bases align to TRBD1. The V gene's germline CDR1 is SEHNR and CDR2 FQNEAQ (reference sequence). V lost 1 base, J lost 5 bases, and 3 bases stayed unmatched. CDR3 length equals 14 residues. The CDR3 region has the DNA TGTGCCAGCAGCTTAGTAGGGGACAGGACTGAAGCTTTCTTT. Amino acid sequence: CASSLVGDRTEAFF.

This chain joins TRBV4-2 and TRBJ2-3; tentatively, D is TRBD2 (5 bases). With 0 bases removed from V and 2 bases from J, the gap between germline ends came to 9 bases. The CDR3 runs 15 residues. CDR1 and CDR2 (germline): LGHNA, YNFKEQ. CDR3 nucleotide sequence: TGTGCCAGCAGCCAAGATGGGGAGTTCACAGATACGCAGTATTTT. It translates to CASSQDGEFTDTQYF.

CDR3 residues: CASSFRGPSYEQYF. The CDR3 bases are TGTGCCAGCAGCTTCAGGGGGCCCTCCTACGAGCAGTACTTC. The gene calls are TRBV5-6 and TRBJ2-7; 8 bases match TRBD1. The CDR3 spans 14 residues. Germline V gene lookup returns CDR1 SGHDT and CDR2 YYEEEE. Losses at the gene ends were 2 bases for V and 0 bases for J; bases not matched to a gene: 1.

V and J are TRBV19 and TRBJ2-1; possibly TRBD1 for D (5 bases). The CDR3 runs to 16 residues. The V gene's germline CDR1 is LNHDA and CDR2 SQIVND (reference sequence). The V and J ends lost 4 bases and 2 bases respectively, with 15 bases between them. The CDR3 DNA follows: TGTGCCAGTAGTAGGAACAGGCGGCTGACCTACAATGAGCAGTTCTTC. Translation gives CASSRNRRLTYNEQFF. Full variable domain (missing parts from reference TRBV19 and TRBJ2-1): DGGITQSPKYLFRKEGQNVTLSCEQNLNHDAMYWYRQDPGQGLRLIYYSQIVNDFQKGDIAEGYSVSREKKESFPLTVTSAQKNPTAFYLCASSRNRRLTYNEQFFGPGTRLTVL.

The CDR3: CATTLAGEQYF. The CDR3 DNA sequence: TGTGCCACCACGCTAGCAGGAGAGCAGTACTTC. The chain employs TRBV28 and TRBJ2-7, with a tentative D call TRBD2 (5 bases). The germline V gene has CDR1 MDHEN and CDR2 SYDVKM. CDR3 length: 11 amino acids. Deletions cut 10 bases from V and 7 bases from J, with 14 bases between.